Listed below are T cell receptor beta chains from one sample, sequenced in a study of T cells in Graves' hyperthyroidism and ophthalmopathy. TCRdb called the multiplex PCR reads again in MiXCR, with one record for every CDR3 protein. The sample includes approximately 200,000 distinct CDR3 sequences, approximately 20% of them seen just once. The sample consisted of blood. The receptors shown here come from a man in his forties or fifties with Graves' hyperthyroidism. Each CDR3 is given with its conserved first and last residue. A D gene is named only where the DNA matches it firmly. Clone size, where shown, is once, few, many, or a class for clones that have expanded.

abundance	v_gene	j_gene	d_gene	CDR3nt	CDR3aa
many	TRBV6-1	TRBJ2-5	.	TGTGCCAGCAGATCAAAAGAGACCCAGTACTTC	CASRSKETQYF
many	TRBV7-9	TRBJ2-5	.	TGTGCCAGCAGCGCTAGGGGGGGGACAGGCTCGGGAGAGACCCAGTACTTC	CASSARGGTGSGETQYF
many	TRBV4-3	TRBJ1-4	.	TGCGCCAGCAGCCCCTTGACTCGTGAAAAACTGTTTTTT	CASSPLTREKLFF
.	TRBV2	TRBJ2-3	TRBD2	TGTGCCAGCAGACCCCCGGGGGGGCAAGATACGCAGTATTTT	CASRPPGGQDTQYF
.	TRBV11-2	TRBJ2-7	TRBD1	TGTGCCAGCAGTCAAGGACAGGGGAGCTCCTACGAGCAGTACTTC	CASSQGQGSSYEQYF
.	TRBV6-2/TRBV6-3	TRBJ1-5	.	TGTGCCAGCAGTGGGGATGAACGGGGGGGGAAGGGTCAGCCCCAGCATTTT	CASSGDERGGKGQPQHF
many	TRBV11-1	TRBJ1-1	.	TGTGCCAGCAGCTTAGACAGGGCGGGCACTGAAGCTTTCTTT	CASSLDRAGTEAFF
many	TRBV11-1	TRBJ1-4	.	TGTGCCAGCAGCCCTGACACGGAGACCGCAACTAATGAAAAACTGTTTTTT	CASSPDTETATNEKLFF
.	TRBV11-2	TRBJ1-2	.	TGTGCCAGCAGCTCCGCCCCTGATGGCTACACCTTC	CASSSAPDGYTF
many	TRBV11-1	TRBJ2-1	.	TGTGCCAGTAGTAGGGCGGGGTCGCGTAATGAGCAGTTCTTC	CASSRAGSRNEQFF
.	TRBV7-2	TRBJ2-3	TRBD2	TGTGCCAGCACCGACCCGGGGGGGCAAGATACGCAGTATTTT	CASTDPGGQDTQYF
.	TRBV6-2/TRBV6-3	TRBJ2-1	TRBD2	TGTGCCAGCAGTCCTATTAGCGGGAGGGCCGGTGAGCAGTTCTTC	CASSPISGRAGEQFF
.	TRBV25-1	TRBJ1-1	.	TGTGCCAGCAGTGGGTGGGGTACGAACACTGAAGCTTTCTTT	CASSGWGTNTEAFF
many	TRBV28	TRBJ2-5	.	TGTGCCAGCAGTTTAGGATCATCAGGCCGTGGGTACTTC	CASSLGSSGRGYF
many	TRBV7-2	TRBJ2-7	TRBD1	TGTGCCAGCAGCTCGGGACAGTCCTCAACCTACGAGCAGTACTTC	CASSSGQSSTYEQYF
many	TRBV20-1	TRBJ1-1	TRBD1	TGCAGTGCTAGAGTGGGGGGACAGGGGGGAGAGAGGACTGAAGCTTTCTTT	CSARVGGQGGERTEAFF
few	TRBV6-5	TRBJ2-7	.	TGTGCCAGCAGTTACGGGCAGACCTCCTACGAGCAGTACTTC	CASSYGQTSYEQYF
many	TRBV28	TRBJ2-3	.	TGTGCCAGCAGTTTAACGCAGGGCGGCACAGATACGCAGTATTTT	CASSLTQGGTDTQYF
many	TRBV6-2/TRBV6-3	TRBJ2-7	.	TGTGCCAGCAGAACATCCGGGAGCTCCTACGAGCAGTACTTC	CASRTSGSSYEQYF
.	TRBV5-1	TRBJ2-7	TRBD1	TGCGCCAGCAGCTGGATGGACAGGGGGAACGAGCAGTACTTC	CASSWMDRGNEQYF
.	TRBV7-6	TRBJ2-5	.	TGTGCCAGCAGCTTAGCTATAACAGATAAAGAGACCCAGTACTTC	CASSLAITDKETQYF
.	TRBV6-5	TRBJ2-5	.	TGTACCAGCAGTTACTCGTCCGGGACCCAGTACTTC	CTSSYSSGTQYF
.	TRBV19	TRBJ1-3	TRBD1	TGTGCCAGTAGTATAGGGACAGGAGCCGGAAACACCATATATTTT	CASSIGTGAGNTIYF
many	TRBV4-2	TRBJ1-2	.	TGTGCCAGCAGCCCGCGGGGGCTCAGGGCTAACTATGGCTACACCTTC	CASSPRGLRANYGYTF
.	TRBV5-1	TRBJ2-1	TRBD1	TGCGCCAACAGCTGGGCAGGGGGCAACAATGAGCAGTTCTTC	CANSWAGGNNEQFF
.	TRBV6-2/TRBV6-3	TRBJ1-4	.	TGTGCCAGCAGAACAGGGCCCAGCGAAAAACTGTTTTTT	CASRTGPSEKLFF
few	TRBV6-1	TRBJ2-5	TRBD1	TGTGCCAGCAGTCCGACAGGGGGGTGGCAAGAGACCCAGTACTTC	CASSPTGGWQETQYF
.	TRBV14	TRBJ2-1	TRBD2	TGTGCCAGCAGCCGCGGGGGGGTAGATGAGCAGTTCTTC	CASSRGGVDEQFF
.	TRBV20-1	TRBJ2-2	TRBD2	TGCAGTGCTAGTCCTGGCGGGAGCGTGGGCGGGGAGCTGTTTTTT	CSASPGGSVGGELFF
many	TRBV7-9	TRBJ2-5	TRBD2	TGTGCCAGCAGCCTAGGGACTAGCCAAGAGACCCAGTACTTC	CASSLGTSQETQYF
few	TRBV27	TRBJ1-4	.	TGTGCCAGCAGTTTATCTCATGGGACGCCAAAACTGTTTTTT	CASSLSHGTPKLFF
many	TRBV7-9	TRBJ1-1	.	TGTGCCAGCAGCCCCTCCAGAGCGGGTGACACTGAAGCTTTCTTT	CASSPSRAGDTEAFF
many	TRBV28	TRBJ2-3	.	TGTGCCAGCAGTGTCCCAGGGTACCAGGCAGATACGCAGTATTTT	CASSVPGYQADTQYF
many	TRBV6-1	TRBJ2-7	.	TGTGCCAGCAGTTTCCGGGACAAAAAGACCTACGAGCAGTACTTC	CASSFRDKKTYEQYF
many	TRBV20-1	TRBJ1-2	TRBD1	TGCAGTGCTCAATCCATGGACAGGGATTACTATGGCTACACCTTC	CSAQSMDRDYYGYTF
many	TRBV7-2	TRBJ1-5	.	TGTGCCAGCAGCTTAGGTTGGGGTAATCAGCCCCAGCATTTT	CASSLGWGNQPQHF
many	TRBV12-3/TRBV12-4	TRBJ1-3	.	TGTGCCAGCAGCCAAACAGGGAAACGCTCTGGAAACACCATATATTTT	CASSQTGKRSGNTIYF
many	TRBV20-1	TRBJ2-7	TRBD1	TGCAGTGCTTGGATCCCGGGACAGGGTTCCTACGAGCAGTACTTC	CSAWIPGQGSYEQYF
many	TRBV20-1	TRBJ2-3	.	TGCAGTGCTAGAGGGGGCCGTGGACATCCCACAGATACGCAGTATTTT	CSARGGRGHPTDTQYF
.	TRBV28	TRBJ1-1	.	TGTGCCAGCAATACCTTAAGGAACACTGAAGCTTTCTTT	CASNTLRNTEAFF
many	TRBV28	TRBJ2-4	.	TGTGCCAGCAGTTTAAGGGCAGGGAGAGGAAACATTCAGTACTTC	CASSLRAGRGNIQYF
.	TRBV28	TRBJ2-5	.	TGTGCCAGCCGCAGTTTTGTGAACGGGGAGACCCAGTACTTC	CASRSFVNGETQYF
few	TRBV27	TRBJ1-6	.	TGTGCCAGCAGTGAGGGACACCAGGCCTATAATTCACCCCTCCACTTT	CASSEGHQAYNSPLHF
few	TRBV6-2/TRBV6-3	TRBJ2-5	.	TGTGCCAGCAGTTACGCTACAGCGGCACAAGAGACCCAGTACTTC	CASSYATAAQETQYF
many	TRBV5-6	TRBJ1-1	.	TGTGCCAGCAGCACAACAGGGTTCGCCACTGAAGCTTTCTTT	CASSTTGFATEAFF
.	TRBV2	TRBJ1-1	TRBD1	TGTGCCAGCACTGGAGGGACAGTGAACACTGAAGCTTTCTTT	CASTGGTVNTEAFF
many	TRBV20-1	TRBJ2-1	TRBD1	TGCAGTGCTAGAGCCAACAGGGGGTTTTACAATGAGCAGTTCTTC	CSARANRGFYNEQFF
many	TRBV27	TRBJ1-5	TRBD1	TGTGCCAGCAGTTTATACCTCGGGACAGGGGGAGGTCAGCCCCAGCATTTT	CASSLYLGTGGGQPQHF
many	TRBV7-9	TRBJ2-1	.	TGTGCCAGCAGCTCATACAAAGGGGTTGAGCAGTTCTTC	CASSSYKGVEQFF
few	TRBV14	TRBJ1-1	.	TGTGCCAGCAGCCAAGGTTGGCAGCTAGCTTTCTTT	CASSQGWQLAFF
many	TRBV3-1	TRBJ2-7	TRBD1	TGTGCCAGCAGATCAGCGCCAGGGGGCTACGAGCAGTACTTC	CASRSAPGGYEQYF
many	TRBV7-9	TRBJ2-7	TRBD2	TGTGCCAGCAGCTTAGGCGCAGGACTAGTTTCGCACGAGCAGTACTTC	CASSLGAGLVSHEQYF
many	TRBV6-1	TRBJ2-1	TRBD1	TGTGCCAGCAGTGAAGCACGACAGGGTAGGCAGTTCTTC	CASSEARQGRQFF
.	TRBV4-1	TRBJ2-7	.	TGCGCCAGCAGCCAAGATCACGCAGCCCTGGGGTCCTACGAGCAGTACTTC	CASSQDHAALGSYEQYF